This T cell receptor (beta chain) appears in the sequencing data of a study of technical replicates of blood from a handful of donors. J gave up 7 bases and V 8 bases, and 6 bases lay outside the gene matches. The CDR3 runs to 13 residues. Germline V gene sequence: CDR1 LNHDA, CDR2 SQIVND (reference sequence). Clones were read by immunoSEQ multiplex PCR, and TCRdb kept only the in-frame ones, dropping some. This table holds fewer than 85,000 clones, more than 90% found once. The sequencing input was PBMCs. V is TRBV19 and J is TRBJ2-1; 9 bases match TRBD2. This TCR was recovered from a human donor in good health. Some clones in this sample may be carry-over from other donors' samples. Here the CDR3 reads CASAGLARNEQFF. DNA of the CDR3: TGTGCCAGTGCTGGACTAGCGCGTAATGAGCAGTTCTTC.